This T cell receptor (beta chain) is from a study of a mutant IDH1 vaccine in newly diagnosed glioma. Study summary: Patients arrived already treated with radiotherapy, temozolomide, or both, most having had both. Study-level findings and limits: Among all patients, vaccine-induced immune responses occurred in roughly 95%.

Clones were sequenced by immunoSEQ multiplex PCR, and TCRdb holds only the in-frame ones, with some missing. The data contain over 25,000 clones, roughly three quarters of them singletons. Details on this clone: Its antigen remains unidentified.

Looked up from germline, CDR1 is KGHSH and CDR2 is LQKENI. Trimming removed 1 base from V and 3 bases from J, with 12 bases in between. CDR3 size: 16 residues. Time point specified: week 35, safety follow-up. Every vaccination contained 300 ug of the mutant IDH1 20-mer peptide and was paired with topical imiquimod. Weeks 1, 3, 5, 7, 11, 15, 19 and 23 were when patients received their eight vaccinations. Donors' newly diagnosed IDH1-mutant WHO grade 3 or 4 astrocytomas lacked nuclear ATRX. This chain uses TRBV18 with TRBJ2-2; TRBD2 is a possible D gene (6 bases). This specimen consisted of PBMCs, obtained from a glioma patient whose treatment included an IDH1 peptide vaccine. The receptor was derived from a woman aged 30 to 39 with glioma. Some clones in this sample may be carry-over from other donors' samples. Here the CDR3 reads CASSPQGTPYTGELFF. CDR3 nucleotides: TGTGCCAGCTCACCACAGGGGACTCCGTACACCGGGGAGCTGTTTTTT. The full variable domain, in which reference TRBV18 and TRBJ2-2 provide the parts outside the CDR3, is NAGVMQNPRHLVRRRGQEARLRCSPMKGHSHVYWYRQLPEEGLKFMVYLQKENIIDESGMPKERFSAEFPKEGPSILRIQQVVRGDSAAYFCASSPQGTPYTGELFFGEGSRLTVL.